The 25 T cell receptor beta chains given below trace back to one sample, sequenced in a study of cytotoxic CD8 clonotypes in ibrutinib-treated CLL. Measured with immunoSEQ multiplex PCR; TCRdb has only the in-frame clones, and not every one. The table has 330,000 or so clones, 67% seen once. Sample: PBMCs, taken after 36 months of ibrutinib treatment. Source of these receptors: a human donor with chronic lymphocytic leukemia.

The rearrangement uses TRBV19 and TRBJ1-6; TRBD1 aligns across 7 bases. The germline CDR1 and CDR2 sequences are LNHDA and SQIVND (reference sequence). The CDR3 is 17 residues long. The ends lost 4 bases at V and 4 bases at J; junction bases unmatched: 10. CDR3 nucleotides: TGTGCCAGTAGTACGGGACAGCCAAATACTTATAATTCACCCCTCCACTTT. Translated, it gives CASSTGQPNTYNSPLHF.

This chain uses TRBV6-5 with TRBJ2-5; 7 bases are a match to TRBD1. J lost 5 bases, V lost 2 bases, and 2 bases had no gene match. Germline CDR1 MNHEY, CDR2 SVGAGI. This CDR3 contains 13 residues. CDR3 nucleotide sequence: TGTGCCAGCAGTTACAGGGGGCGGGAGACCCAGTACTTC. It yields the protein CASSYRGRETQYF.

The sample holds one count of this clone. CDR3 nucleotide sequence: TGTGCCAGCAGTTTACCGTTCAGGGAGCAGTACTTC. The encoded protein is CASSLPFREQYF. V is TRBV28 and J is TRBJ2-7; unclear D gene. The CDR3 covers 12 residues. Germline V gives CDR1 MDHEN, CDR2 SYDVKM. V was cut by 2 bases and J by 7 bases, with 9 bases left in between.

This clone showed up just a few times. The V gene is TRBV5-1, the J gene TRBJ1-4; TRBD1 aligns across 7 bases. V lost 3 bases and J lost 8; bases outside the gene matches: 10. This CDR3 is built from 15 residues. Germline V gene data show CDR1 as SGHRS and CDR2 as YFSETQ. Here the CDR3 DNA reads TGCGCCAGCAGCTCCCCGTCAGGGGGTAGCGAAAAACTGTTTTTT. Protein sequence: CASSSPSGGSEKLFF.

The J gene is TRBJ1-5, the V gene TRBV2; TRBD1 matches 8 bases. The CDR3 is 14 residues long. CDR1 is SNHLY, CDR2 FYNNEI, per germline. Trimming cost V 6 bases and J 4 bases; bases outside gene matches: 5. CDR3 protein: CASSRQGNNQPQHF. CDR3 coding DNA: TGTGCCAGCAGCAGACAGGGGAATAATCAGCCCCAGCATTTT.

CDR3 residues: CASRGPAGYTGELFF. The CDR3 DNA reads as TGTGCCAGCAGAGGTCCAGCGGGATACACCGGGGAGCTGTTTTTT. The chain couples TRBV5-6 to TRBJ2-2, with 7 bases identical to TRBD2. With V trimmed by 5 bases and J by 3 bases, 7 bases remained unmatched. Germline-derived CDR1 and CDR2 are SGHDT and YYEEEE. The CDR3 sequence is 15 residues long.

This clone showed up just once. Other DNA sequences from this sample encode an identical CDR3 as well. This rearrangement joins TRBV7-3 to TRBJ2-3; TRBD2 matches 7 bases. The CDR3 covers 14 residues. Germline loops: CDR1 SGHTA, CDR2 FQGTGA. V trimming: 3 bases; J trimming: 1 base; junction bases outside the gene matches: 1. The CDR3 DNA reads TGTGCCAGCAGCTTGGCGGGAGGCACAGATACGCAGTATTTT. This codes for CASSLAGGTDTQYF.

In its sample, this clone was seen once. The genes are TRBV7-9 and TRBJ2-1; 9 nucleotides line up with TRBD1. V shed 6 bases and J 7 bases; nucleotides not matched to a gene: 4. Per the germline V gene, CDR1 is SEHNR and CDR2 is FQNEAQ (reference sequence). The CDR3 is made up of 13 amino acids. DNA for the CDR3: TGTGCCAGCAGTCACAGGGGGCGGAATGAGCAGTTCTTC. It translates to CASSHRGRNEQFF.

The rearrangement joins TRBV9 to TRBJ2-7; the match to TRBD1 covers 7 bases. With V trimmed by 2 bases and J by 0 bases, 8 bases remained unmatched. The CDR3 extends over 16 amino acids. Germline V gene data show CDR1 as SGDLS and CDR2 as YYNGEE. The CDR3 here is CASSVAGTVVSYEQYF. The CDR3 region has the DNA TGTGCCAGCAGCGTGGCCGGGACAGTAGTCTCCTACGAGCAGTACTTC.

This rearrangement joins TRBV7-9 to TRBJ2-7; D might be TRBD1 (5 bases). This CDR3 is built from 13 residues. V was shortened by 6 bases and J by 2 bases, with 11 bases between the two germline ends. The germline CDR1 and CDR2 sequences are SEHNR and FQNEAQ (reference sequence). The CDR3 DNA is TGTGCCAGCAGACAGGCAACCGCCTACGAGCAGTACTTC. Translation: CASRQATAYEQYF.

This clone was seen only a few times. The CDR3 DNA reads as TGTGCCAGTGTCCTCCGGGGCTGGGACTCCGAGCAGTACTTC. Amino acid sequence: CASVLRGWDSEQYF. V is TRBV19 and J is TRBJ2-7, with D maybe TRBD2 (6 bases). V was trimmed by 8 bases and J by 6 bases, leaving 20 bases between them. This CDR3 has 14 amino acids. The germline V gene encodes CDR1 LNHDA and CDR2 SQIVND (reference sequence).

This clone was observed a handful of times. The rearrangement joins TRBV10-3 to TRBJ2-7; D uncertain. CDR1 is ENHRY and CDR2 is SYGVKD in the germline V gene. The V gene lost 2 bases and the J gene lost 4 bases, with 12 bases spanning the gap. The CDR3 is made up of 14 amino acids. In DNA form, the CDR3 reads TGTGCCATCAGTGAGCCAGGCAGTTCATACGAGCAGTACTTC. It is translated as CAISEPGSSYEQYF.

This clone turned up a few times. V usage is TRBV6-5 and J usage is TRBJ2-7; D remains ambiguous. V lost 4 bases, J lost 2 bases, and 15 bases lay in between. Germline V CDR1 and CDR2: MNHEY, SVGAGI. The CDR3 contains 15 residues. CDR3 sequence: CASSSTKTNTYEQYF. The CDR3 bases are TGTGCCAGCAGTTCCACTAAAACAAACACCTACGAGCAGTACTTC.

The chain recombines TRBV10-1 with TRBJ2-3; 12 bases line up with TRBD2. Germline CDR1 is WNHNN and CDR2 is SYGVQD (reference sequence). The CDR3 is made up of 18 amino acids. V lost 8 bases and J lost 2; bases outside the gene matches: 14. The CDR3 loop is CASRGLAGQPPHTDTQYF. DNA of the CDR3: TGCGCCAGCCGAGGACTAGCGGGACAACCCCCCCACACAGATACGCAGTATTTT.

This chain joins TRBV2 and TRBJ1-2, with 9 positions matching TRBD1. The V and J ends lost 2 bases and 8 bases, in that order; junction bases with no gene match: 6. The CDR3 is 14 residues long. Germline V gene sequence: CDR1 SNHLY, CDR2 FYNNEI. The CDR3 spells CASSERDRVSGYTF. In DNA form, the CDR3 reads TGTGCCAGCAGTGAAAGGGACAGGGTATCAGGCTACACCTTC.

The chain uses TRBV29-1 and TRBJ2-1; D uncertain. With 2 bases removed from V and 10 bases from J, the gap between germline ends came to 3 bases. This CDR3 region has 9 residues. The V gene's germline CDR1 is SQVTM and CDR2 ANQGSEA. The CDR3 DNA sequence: TGCAGCGTTGAAATGGAGCAGTTCTTC. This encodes CSVEMEQFF.

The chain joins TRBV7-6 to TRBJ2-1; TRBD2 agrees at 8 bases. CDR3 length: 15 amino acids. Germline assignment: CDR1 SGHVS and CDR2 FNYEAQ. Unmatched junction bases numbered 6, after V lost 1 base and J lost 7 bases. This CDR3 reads CASSLVPGTSNEQFF. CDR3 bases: TGTGCCAGCAGCTTAGTCCCAGGGACTAGTAATGAGCAGTTCTTC.

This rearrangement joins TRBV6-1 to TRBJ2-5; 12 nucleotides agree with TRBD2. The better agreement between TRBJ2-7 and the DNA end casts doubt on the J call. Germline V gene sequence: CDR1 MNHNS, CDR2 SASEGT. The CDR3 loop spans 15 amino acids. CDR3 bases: TGTGCCAGCAGTGAAGGACTAGCGGGAGCCTACGAGCAGTACTTC. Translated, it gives CASSEGLAGAYEQYF.

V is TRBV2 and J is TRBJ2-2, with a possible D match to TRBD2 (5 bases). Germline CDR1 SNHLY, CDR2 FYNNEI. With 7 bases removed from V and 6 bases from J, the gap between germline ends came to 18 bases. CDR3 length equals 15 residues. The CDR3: CASMRLAMMAGELFF. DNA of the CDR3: TGTGCCAGCATGCGGCTAGCTATGATGGCCGGGGAGCTGTTTTTT.

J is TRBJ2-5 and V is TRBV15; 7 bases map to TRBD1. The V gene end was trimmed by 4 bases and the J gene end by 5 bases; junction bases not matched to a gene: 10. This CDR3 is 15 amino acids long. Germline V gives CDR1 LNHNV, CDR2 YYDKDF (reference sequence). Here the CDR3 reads CATSTLTGNFETQYF. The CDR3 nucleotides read TGTGCCACCAGCACGCTGACAGGGAATTTTGAGACCCAGTACTTC.

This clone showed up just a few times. The CDR3 sequence: CASGPTAADTQYF. Written as DNA, the CDR3 is TGTGCTAGTGGTCCAACAGCGGCAGATACGCAGTATTTT. The J gene is TRBJ2-3, the V gene TRBV12-5; perhaps TRBD2 as D (5 bases). CDR3 length equals 13 residues. Trimming took 5 bases from V and 4 from J, leaving 10 bases between them. Germline assignment: CDR1 LGHNT and CDR2 FRNRAP. The full variable domain, its missing parts supplied by reference TRBV12-5 and TRBJ2-3, is DARVTQTPRHKVTEMGQEVTMRCQPILGHNTVFWYRQTMMQGLELLAYFRNRAPLDDSGMPKDRFSAEMPDATLATLKIQPSEPRDSAVYFCASGPTAADTQYFGPGTRLTVL.

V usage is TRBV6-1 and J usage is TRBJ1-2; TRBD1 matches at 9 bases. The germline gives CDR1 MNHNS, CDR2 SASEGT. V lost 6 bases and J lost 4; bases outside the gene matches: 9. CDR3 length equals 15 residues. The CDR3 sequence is CASSPGQGTSYGYTF. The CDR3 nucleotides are TGTGCCAGCAGCCCGGGACAGGGAACCTCCTATGGCTACACCTTC.

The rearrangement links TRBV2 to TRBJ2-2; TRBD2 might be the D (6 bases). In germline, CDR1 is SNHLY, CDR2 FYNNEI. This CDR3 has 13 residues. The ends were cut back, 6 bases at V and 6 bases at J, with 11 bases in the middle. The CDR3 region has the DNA TGTGCCAGCAGAGTCGGGGGTCCCGGGGAGCTGTTTTTT. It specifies CASRVGGPGELFF.

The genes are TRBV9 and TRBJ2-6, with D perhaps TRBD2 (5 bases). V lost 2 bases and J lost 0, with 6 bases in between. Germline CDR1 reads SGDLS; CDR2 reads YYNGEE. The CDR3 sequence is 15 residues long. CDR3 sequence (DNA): TGTGCCAGCAGCGTGGAGGACTCTGGGGCCAACGTCCTGACTTTC. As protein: CASSVEDSGANVLTF.

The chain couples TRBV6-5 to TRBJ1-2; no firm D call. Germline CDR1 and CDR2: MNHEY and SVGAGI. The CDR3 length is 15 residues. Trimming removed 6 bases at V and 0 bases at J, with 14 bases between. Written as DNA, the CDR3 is TGTGCCAGCAGCCGAACAAGGACGGCTAACTATGGCTACACCTTC. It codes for CASSRTRTANYGYTF.